This T cell receptor (beta chain) was obtained from a study of CD8 T cells in ankylosing spondylitis (dated by TCRdb to about 2017). Study-wide context: To find TCR variants linked to disease, the study profiled T cell receptor beta repertoires in ankylosing spondylitis patients and healthy donors. The whole study cohort included 108 healthy donors and 25 ankylosing spondylitis patients. Peripheral blood was sampled, and synovial fluid was also collected from ankylosing spondylitis patients.

General study outcomes and caveats: Blood from ankylosing spondylitis patients appeared to be characterized by a TCR beta motif composed of 7 to 9 highly homologous amino acid variants. Some of the motif variants had been reported before in the synovial fluid and blood of reactive arthritis patients, a finding that suggests common disease-initiation mechanisms. The disease-linked clones were reported as significantly enriched in matched synovial fluid samples from ankylosing spondylitis patients. A CD8+ phenotype was shown by the disease-linked clones, which were found at relatively low frequencies in peripheral blood.

Sequencing took place on an Illumina HiSeq 2500. Quantitative 5'-RACE with molecular barcodes was the method used to prepare the TCR beta libraries. The authors' analysis ran thus. A new computational method, built on a probabilistic model of VDJ rearrangement, was used to identify disease-linked TCR variants. Clones were called with MiXCR by TCRdb after fastp trimmed the public reads at Q25, and only in-frame beta chains were retained. For every CDR3 protein sequence, its rows merge into one entry that carries the most common genes and DNA. TCRdb assigned the V and J calls; the authors' analysis was not used. The sample contains 120,000 or so distinct CDR3 sequences, roughly 15% of them found a single time. The ten most abundant clones make up 3% of the sample. The CDR3 sequence holds 14 residues, the cysteine and phenylalanine included. Only the CDR3 DNA stays, 42 bases, in frame from base 1. For this chain, trimming is 2 bases at the V end and 6 bases at the J end, and the number of junction bases without a gene match is 0. According to the germline V gene, CDR1 reads SGHTA and CDR2 reads FQGNSA.

This clonotype was picked up many times. Its binding antigen is unknown. No base quality information exists; no much larger clone differs at one position. Sequenced: blood, either unsorted or a sorted T cell fraction (not recorded which). Recombination connected TRBV7-2 to TRBJ2-2; 10 nucleotides in the junction match TRBD2. This clonotype originated in a female donor with ankylosing spondylitis or in good health (not recorded which). The DNA sequence is TGTGCCAGCAGCTTACTAGCGGGAGCCGGGGAGCTGTTTTTT. It is translated as CASSLLAGAGELFF.